The 9 T cell receptor beta chains given below trace back to one sample, sequenced in a study of T-cell reconstitution after alpha-beta-depleted transplantation in children. Unique molecular identifiers were used in preparing the TCRbeta library. TCRdb itself ran the PCR reads through MiXCR, one entry per CDR3 protein. The sample has some 290,000 distinct CDR3 sequences, 23% seen once. Here the sequenced sample was PBMCs, mostly from graft donor cells, taken 180 days after TCRalphabeta/CD19-depleted stem cell transplant. The receptor source for this set is a male patient younger than 18 who had a stem cell transplant for acute lymphoblastic leukemia, so the T cells may come from the graft donor.

In this sample, this clonotype turned up a few times. This chain links TRBV12-3 or TRBV12-4 with TRBJ2-7; D unresolved. The CDR3 is made up of 12 amino acids. V lost 5 bases to trimming and J lost 7 bases, with 12 bases between them. The DNA of the CDR3 is TGTGCCAGCAGTCTCACCTGGCGTGAGCAGTACTTC. Translation: CASSLTWREQYF.

This clonotype occurred a few times. This chain links TRBV5-1 with TRBJ2-7; D call uncertain. CDR1 is SGHRS and CDR2 is YFSETQ in the germline V gene. The germline V and J ends were trimmed by 4 bases and 2 bases, with 13 bases remaining between them. This CDR3 has 14 amino acids. The CDR3 protein is CASSPGRAPYEQYF. The CDR3 bases are TGCGCCAGCAGCCCTGGACGGGCCCCCTACGAGCAGTACTTC.

This clonotype was detected ten times or more. The chain combines TRBV5-1 with TRBJ2-1; TRBD2 might be the D (5 bases). V dropped 5 bases and J dropped 0 bases, with 24 bases sitting between them. CDR3 length: 19 residues. In germline, CDR1 is SGHRS, CDR2 YFSETQ. The CDR3 DNA reads TGCGCCAGCAGTCTATCTAGGACTCTCATCTCACTCTCCTACAATGAGCAGTTCTTC. Protein product: CASSLSRTLISLSYNEQFF.

The chain links TRBV7-8 to TRBJ1-1, with unresolved D. The CDR3 is made up of 15 amino acids. V lost 1 base, J lost 1 base, and 10 bases lay in between. Looked up from germline, CDR1 is SGHVS and CDR2 is FQNEAQ. The CDR3 DNA is TGTGCCAGCAGCTTAGTCCGACTGACGAACACTGAAGCTTTCTTT. Translated, it gives CASSLVRLTNTEAFF.

The chain recombines TRBV5-1 with TRBJ2-1; maybe TRBD1 (5 bases). The germline V gene encodes CDR1 SGHRS and CDR2 YFSETQ. This CDR3 spans 13 amino acids. V shed 2 bases and J shed 8 bases, with 11 bases lying between them. The CDR3 protein is CASSFQGPHEQFF. As DNA, the CDR3 is TGCGCCAGCAGCTTCCAGGGCCCCCATGAGCAGTTCTTC.

V usage is TRBV12-3 or TRBV12-4 and J usage is TRBJ2-7; D tentatively reads TRBD1 or TRBD2 (5 bases each). This CDR3 is built from 14 residues. Trimming took off 5 bases at V and 3 bases at J, with 14 bases between the two ends. CDR3: CASSLWDGDYEQYF. The CDR3 DNA sequence: TGTGCCAGCAGTCTATGGGACGGAGACTACGAGCAGTACTTC.

A single count supports this clonotype. V usage is TRBV29-1 and J usage is TRBJ2-1, with 10 bases fitting TRBD1. With 6 bases clipped from V and 7 bases from J, the junction kept 9 bases outside the gene matches. Germline-derived CDR1 and CDR2 are SQVTM and ANQGSEA. There are 14 residues in the CDR3. The CDR3 DNA reads as TGCAGCGTCCAACCCGGACAGGGGGGGAATGAGCAGTTCTTC. Translated: CSVQPGQGGNEQFF.

V gene TRBV15 combines with J gene TRBJ1-5, with a tentative D call TRBD1 (5 bases). The V and J ends lost 4 bases and 7 bases respectively, with 14 bases between them. The CDR3 is made up of 14 amino acids. Looked up from germline, CDR1 is LNHNV and CDR2 is YYDKDF (reference sequence). CDR3 coding DNA: TGTGCCACCAGCAAGGGAGGTAGGGGACAGCCCCAGCATTTT. Protein: CATSKGGRGQPQHF.

The chain uses TRBV6-2 or TRBV6-3 and TRBJ2-4; D may be TRBD1 (5 bases). Germline values: CDR1 MNHEY, CDR2 SVGEGT. Trimming removed 5 bases from V and 0 bases from J, with 29 bases in between. This CDR3 is built from 21 residues. For the CDR3, the DNA is TGTGCCAGCAGTCCCCTCTTCGCGGAGCAGGGTGCTAATCTAGCCAAAAACATTCAGTACTTC. This codes for CASSPLFAEQGANLAKNIQYF.